This T cell receptor (beta chain) is drawn from a study of T cell repertoires in cytomegalovirus infection. On the study more broadly: CMV epitopes used comprised recently identified HLA-C-restricted ones and well-studied HLA-B-restricted ones. Public TCR beta signatures marked donors with CMV infection and the matching HLA. General observations from the study: Cumulated frequencies of public TCR beta families served to identify carriers of CMV plus the relevant HLA. In two of eight donors, the top clonotype was HLA-C-restricted CMV-specific.

This clonotype was seen a few times. Its specificity is unknown. TCRdb called the reads again in MiXCR, with one record for every CDR3 protein. The table lists roughly 500,000 distinct CDR3 sequences, 33% of them singletons, with about a sixth in the top ten. V dropped 2 bases and J dropped 1 base, with 11 bases sitting between them. From germline, CDR1 is SGHVS and CDR2 FNYEAQ. The CDR3 loop spans 15 amino acids. The rearrangement links TRBV7-6 to TRBJ1-1; TRBD1 is a possible D gene (6 bases). This receptor was obtained from a human donor in good health (CMV status not recorded). Some clones in this sample may be carry-over from other donors' samples. The sample consisted of cultured PBMCs, taken from culture after CMV antigen stimulation. CDR3 sequence: CASSLFGGENTEAFF. CDR3 nucleotide sequence: TGTGCCAGCAGCTTATTCGGGGGCGAGAACACTGAAGCTTTCTTT.